These T cell receptor beta chains were read from a single sample in a study of blood T cell repertoires in COVID-19. Clones were read by immunoSEQ multiplex PCR, and TCRdb kept only the in-frame ones, dropping some. The profile shows some 27,000 clones, around 88% of them singletons. The sample taken for sequencing was peripheral blood. These receptors all stem from a human donor in a cohort sampled during active COVID-19. Both conserved end residues are part of each CDR3. The D gene is left open where the match is weak. For some rows the clone size is stated as once, few or many, or as a class when expanded; others skip it.

D gene,J gene,clone size,V gene,CDR3 protein,CDR3 DNA
.,TRBJ2-3,.,TRBV19,CASTPMFDSDTQYF,TGTGCCAGTACCCCTATGTTCGATTCGGATACGCAGTATTTT
TRBD1,TRBJ2-7,few,TRBV7-9,CASRRTGSSYEQYF,TGTGCCAGCAGACGGACAGGGTCGAGCTACGAGCAGTACTTC
.,TRBJ2-3,.,TRBV19,CASSGIGNTQYF,TGTGCCAGTAGCGGGATTGGGAATACGCAGTATTTT
.,TRBJ2-1,.,TRBV27,CASSLWQGEQFF,TGTGCCAGCAGTTTATGGCAGGGCGAGCAGTTCTTC
TRBD1,TRBJ1-2,.,TRBV11-2,CASSPLEGRGRRGYTF,TGTGCCAGCAGCCCACTTGAGGGCAGGGGGCGTCGGGGCTACACCTTC
TRBD1,TRBJ2-7,.,TRBV9,CASSTAATGGYEQYF,TGTGCCAGCAGCACGGCAGCGACAGGGGGCTACGAGCAGTACTTC
TRBD1,TRBJ2-3,.,TRBV5-1,CASSLEDREADTQYF,TGCGCCAGCAGCTTGGAAGACAGGGAAGCAGATACGCAGTATTTT
TRBD2,TRBJ2-3,.,TRBV7-3,CASSLSGGARDTQYF,TGTGCCAGCAGCCTTAGCGGGGGGGCCCGGGATACGCAGTATTTT
.,TRBJ1-1,.,TRBV28,CASSFRPPENTEAFF,TGTGCCAGCAGTTTTCGTCCTCCAGAGAACACTGAAGCTTTCTTT
.,TRBJ2-5,.,TRBV7-2,CASSLSPGADQETQYF,TGTGCCAGCAGCTTAAGTCCAGGGGCGGACCAAGAGACCCAGTACTTC
TRBD1,TRBJ2-7,.,TRBV27,CASSSDRGRSYEQYF,TGTGCCAGCAGTTCCGACAGGGGAAGGTCCTACGAGCAGTACTTC
.,TRBJ1-1,.,TRBV11-1,CASSSLQGNTEAFF,TGTGCCAGCAGCTCTCTACAGGGGAACACTGAAGCTTTCTTT
TRBD1,TRBJ1-2,.,TRBV27,CASSLGTGRHGYTF,TGTGCCAGCAGTTTGGGGACAGGGAGGCATGGCTACACCTTC
TRBD2,TRBJ2-1,.,TRBV10-2,CASSVLALYNEQFF,TGCGCCAGCAGCGTACTAGCGTTATACAATGAGCAGTTCTTC
.,TRBJ2-3,.,TRBV28,CASSPGRTDTQYF,TGTGCCAGCAGTCCGGGTCGCACAGATACGCAGTATTTT
TRBD1,TRBJ1-2,few,TRBV2,CASTDRGPYGYTF,TGTGCCAGCACCGACAGGGGCCCCTATGGCTACACCTTC
TRBD1,TRBJ2-1,few,TRBV7-9,CASSLFLGQGSFSYNEQFF,TGTGCCAGCAGCTTATTTCTCGGACAGGGGTCTTTCTCCTACAATGAGCAGTTCTTC
.,TRBJ2-5,.,TRBV2,CASSYREQETQYF,TGTGCCAGCAGTTACAGGGAACAAGAGACCCAGTACTTC
TRBD2,TRBJ2-3,.,TRBV3-1/TRBV3-2,CASSHGTSGVSF,TGTGCCAGCAGCCATGGGACTAGCGGGGTCAGTTTT
.,TRBJ1-6,.,TRBV10-1,CASSDSQGTLHF,TGCGCCAGCAGTGATTCGCAGGGTACCCTCCACTTT
.,TRBJ1-1,.,TRBV18,CASSFRGTNTEAFF,TGTGCCAGCTCATTCAGGGGCACGAACACTGAAGCTTTCTTT
.,TRBJ1-6,.,TRBV5-1,CASSLWGGENSPLHF,TGCGCCAGCAGCTTGTGGGGGGGCGAGAATTCACCCCTCCACTTT
TRBD2,TRBJ2-2,.,TRBV2,CASSVGQRGTGELFF,TGTGCCAGCAGTGTGGGGCAGCGGGGGACCGGGGAGCTGTTTTTT
.,TRBJ2-5,.,TRBV11-2,CASSYQGSPETQYF,TGTGCCAGCAGCTATCAGGGGTCCCCAGAGACCCAGTACTTC
.,TRBJ1-2,.,TRBV21-1,CASSKRNRFNYGYTF,TGTGCCAGCAGCAAAAGGAACAGGTTTAACTATGGCTACACCTTC
TRBD2,TRBJ2-5,.,TRBV3-1/TRBV3-2,CASSQASRLAGRQYF,TGTGCCAGCAGCCAAGCCTCGCGACTAGCGGGGAGGCAGTACTTC
TRBD1,TRBJ1-6,.,TRBV19,CASRRQGPGALHF,TGTGCCAGTAGGCGACAGGGGCCGGGAGCCCTCCACTTT
.,TRBJ2-5,.,TRBV5-1,CASSLEPFEKETQYF,TGCGCCAGCAGCTTGGAGCCGTTTGAGAAGGAGACCCAGTACTTC
.,TRBJ1-2,once,TRBV14,CASSQVGYGYTF,TGTGCCAGCAGCCAAGTCGGCTATGGCTACACCTTC
TRBD1,TRBJ1-5,.,TRBV7-8,CASSLGTGRSNQPQHF,TGTGCCAGCAGCTTAGGGACAGGGAGAAGCAATCAGCCCCAGCATTTT
TRBD2,TRBJ2-1,.,TRBV9,CASSARLAGVGYNEQFF,TGTGCCAGCAGCGCCCGACTAGCGGGAGTGGGGTACAATGAGCAGTTCTTC
.,TRBJ2-2,.,TRBV7-3,CATSTGDGELFF,TGTGCCACCTCGACGGGGGACGGGGAGCTGTTTTTT
TRBD2,TRBJ2-1,.,TRBV27,CASSLSRRLAGDNEQFF,TGTGCCAGCAGTTTATCGCGCCGGCTAGCGGGGGACAATGAGCAGTTCTTC
.,TRBJ1-3,few,TRBV3-1/TRBV3-2,CASSQVSSGNTIYF,TGTGCCAGCAGCCAAGTTAGCTCTGGAAACACCATATATTTT
.,TRBJ2-7,.,TRBV5-1,CASSPSGVAWDEQYF,TGCGCCAGCAGCCCGTCGGGGGTGGCCTGGGACGAGCAGTACTTC
TRBD2,TRBJ2-5,.,TRBV4-2,CASSQDKASGYQETQYF,TGTGCCAGCAGCCAAGATAAGGCTAGCGGATATCAAGAGACCCAGTACTTC
TRBD2,TRBJ2-7,few,TRBV7-9,CASSPRATGLAYEQYF,TGTGCCAGCAGCCCCCGGGCAACGGGACTAGCCTACGAGCAGTACTTC
.,TRBJ2-2,.,TRBV18,CASSPMGPTAGELFF,TGTGCCAGCTCACCTATGGGCCCCACGGCCGGGGAGCTGTTTTTT
TRBD1,TRBJ2-2,.,TRBV24-1,CATSDLGLGQGRTGELFF,TGTGCCACCAGTGATTTAGGCCTCGGACAGGGACGGACCGGGGAGCTGTTTTTT
.,TRBJ2-5,once,TRBV11-3,CASSGRRVSQETQYF,TGTGCCAGCAGCGGGCGAAGAGTTTCCCAAGAGACCCAGTACTTC
.,TRBJ2-7,.,TRBV6-2/TRBV6-3,CASSSHYEQYF,TGTGCCAGCAGCTCCCACTACGAGCAGTACTTC
.,TRBJ2-1,.,TRBV19,CASKTGLQSSYNEQFF,TGTGCCAGTAAGACGGGACTGCAGAGCTCCTACAATGAGCAGTTCTTC
TRBD1,TRBJ1-1,.,TRBV11-3,CASSWTGVNTEAFF,TGTGCCAGCAGCTGGACAGGGGTGAACACTGAAGCTTTCTTT
TRBD1,TRBJ2-1,once,TRBV18,CASSPRQGARNEQFF,TGTGCCAGCTCACCACGACAGGGGGCGCGTAATGAGCAGTTCTTC
.,TRBJ1-4,few,TRBV7-6,CASSGGTEDSTNEKLFF,TGTGCCAGCAGCGGCGGGACGGAGGATTCAACTAATGAAAAACTGTTTTTT
TRBD1,TRBJ2-7,.,TRBV6-5,CASTTGQSYEQYF,TGTGCCAGCACTACGGGACAGTCCTACGAGCAGTACTTC
TRBD2,TRBJ2-2,once,TRBV11-2,CASPSGTLVPGELFF,TGTGCCAGCCCTAGCGGCACTTTAGTCCCCGGGGAGCTGTTTTTT
TRBD2,TRBJ2-1,.,TRBV11-3,CASTPRGGRANEQFF,TGTGCCAGCACCCCTCGGGGCGGGAGGGCCAATGAGCAGTTCTTC